Listed here are 21 T cell receptor beta chains from one sample, sequenced in a study of blood T cells in healthy people across ages. A sample-barcoded 5' primer and a J-beta primer mix were used in a second PCR of roughly 6 to 11 cycles. TCRdb re-analysed the 5' RACE reads in MiXCR, keeping a single row per CDR3 protein. The data show more than 900,000 distinct CDR3 sequences, roughly 24% seen once. These records were also assigned to another study, of T cells of mothers and their children.

Sequenced: blood. All receptors derive from a girl aged 2 to 9 in good health.

The chain carries TRBV4-2 and TRBJ2-7; D may be TRBD1 or TRBD2 (6 bases each). Between the trimmed V and J ends, which lost 2 bases and 0 bases, there was a span of 14 bases. This CDR3 comprises 16 residues. Per germline, CDR1 LGHNA and CDR2 YNFKEQ. The CDR3 is CASSQYRGESSYEQYF. The CDR3 DNA sequence: TGTGCCAGCAGCCAATATAGGGGGGAATCCTCCTACGAGCAGTACTTC.

V gene TRBV10-3 combines with J gene TRBJ2-1; D is undetermined. The end of the DNA fits TRBJ2-7 better, so the J call may be wrong. CDR1 and CDR2 (germline): ENHRY, SYGVKD. The CDR3 is made up of 16 amino acids. The CDR3 region is CAISGAGSSKSYEQYF. The DNA of the CDR3 is TGTGCCATCAGTGGTGCCGGGTCTTCGAAATCTTACGAGCAGTACTTC.

This clonotype occurred a few times. This chain joins TRBV6-2 or TRBV6-3 and TRBJ2-1, with D unresolved. Germline CDR1 reads MNHEY; CDR2 reads SVGEGT. V was pared by 1 base and J by 5 bases, with 12 bases between. This CDR3 is 15 amino acids long. CDR3 coding DNA: TGTGCCAGCAGTTACTTCTCGCTTAGAAACAATGAGCAGTTCTTC. It codes for CASSYFSLRNNEQFF.

J is TRBJ2-3 and V is TRBV7-3; D is unclear. Germline loops: CDR1 SGHTA, CDR2 FQGTGA. V dropped 1 base and J dropped 1 base, with 6 bases sitting between them. The CDR3 sequence is 14 residues long. The CDR3 sequence is CASSLMGRTDTQYF. DNA of the CDR3: TGTGCCAGCAGCTTAATGGGCCGCACAGATACGCAGTATTTT. The entire variable domain, with the rest obtained from reference TRBV7-3 and TRBJ2-3, is as follows: GAGVSQTPSNKVTEKGKYVELRCDPISGHTALYWYRQSLGQGPEFLIYFQGTGAADDSGLPNDRFFAVRPEGSVSTLKIQRTERGDSAVYLCASSLMGRTDTQYFGPGTRLTVL.

The chain uses TRBV6-2 or TRBV6-3 and TRBJ2-5; TRBD2 agrees at 10 bases. The CDR3 has 16 amino acids. Germline CDR1 reads MNHEY; CDR2 reads SVGEGT. V trimming: 2 bases; J trimming: 3 bases; junction bases outside the gene matches: 6. CDR3 loop: CASSYPAGGWEETQYF. CDR3 in DNA: TGTGCCAGCAGTTACCCAGCGGGGGGGTGGGAAGAGACCCAGTACTTC.

This clonotype was counted a few times. V gene TRBV12-3 or TRBV12-4 combines with J gene TRBJ2-5; D gene unclear. The length of the CDR3 is 18 residues. V lost 5 bases to trimming and J lost 1 base, with 23 bases between them. The DNA for the CDR3 is TGTGCCAGCAGTCTCCCTAAGGAAGTTGAGAAGGGCCAAGAGACCCAGTACTTC. This codes for CASSLPKEVEKGQETQYF.

The chain uses TRBV29-1 and TRBJ2-5, with a weak D call TRBD1 (6 bases). The J call may be faulty, since TRBJ2-7 better matches the DNA end. There are 14 residues in the CDR3. Germline V gene sequence: CDR1 SQVTM, CDR2 ANQGSEA. As DNA, the CDR3 is TGCAGCTATGACAGGCGTCCTTTTACCTACGAGCAGTACTTC. Translation: CSYDRRPFTYEQYF.

The chain couples TRBV4-3 to TRBJ1-3; D remains unclear. Germline V gene data show CDR1 as LGHNA and CDR2 as YSLEER. The CDR3 has 14 residues. Between the trimmed V and J ends, which lost 1 base and 4 bases, there was a span of 8 bases. CDR3 protein: CASSQAGVGNTIYF. CDR3 nucleotide sequence: TGCGCCAGCAGCCAAGCCGGGGTCGGAAACACCATATATTTT.

CDR3 DNA: TGTGCCAGCGGGGATGACGGGAACACTGAAGCTTTCTTT. Translation: CASGDDGNTEAFF. This chain connects TRBV7-3 to TRBJ1-1, with no clear D. Deletions cut 8 bases from V and 1 base from J, with 11 bases between. CDR3 length: 13 residues. CDR1 SGHTA and CDR2 FQGTGA come from the germline V gene.

CDR3: CASSYSMGSGTDTQYF. As DNA, the CDR3 is TGTGCCAGCAGTTACTCGATGGGCTCTGGCACAGATACGCAGTATTTT. This sequence joins TRBV6-6 and TRBJ2-3; no clear D. CDR1 is MNHNY, CDR2 SVGAGI, per germline (reference sequence). V lost 0 bases, J lost 1 base, and 11 bases lay in between. The CDR3 has 16 amino acids.

Only a few counts were recorded for this clonotype. The J gene is TRBJ1-2, the V gene TRBV27, with a possible D match to TRBD1 (5 bases). Germline CDR1 MNHEY, CDR2 SMNVEV (reference sequence). The CDR3 runs to 15 residues. V lost 6 bases, J lost 4 bases, and 18 bases lay in between. The CDR3 sequence is CASSPIWGGTYGYTF. CDR3 bases: TGTGCCAGCAGCCCGATTTGGGGGGGTACCTATGGCTACACCTTC.

This clonotype appeared a few times. The V gene is TRBV29-1, the J gene TRBJ2-1; no clear D gene. V was clipped by 2 bases and J by 6 bases, with 11 bases between them. The V gene's germline CDR1 is SQVTM and CDR2 ANQGSEA. This CDR3 spans 13 amino acids. The CDR3 protein is CSVERTAGNEQFF. CDR3 in DNA: TGCAGCGTTGAACGAACTGCTGGCAATGAGCAGTTCTTC.

This clonotype has more than one count but fewer than ten. This sequence joins TRBV7-9 and TRBJ2-7, with D unresolved. Trimming left V 5 bases short and J 7 bases short, with 12 bases between. The CDR3 consists of 12 residues. Germline V gene sequence: CDR1 SEHNR, CDR2 FQNEAQ (reference sequence). The CDR3 sequence: CASSLSLQEQYF. The DNA for the CDR3 is TGTGCCAGCAGCCTCTCGCTCCAAGAGCAGTACTTC.

This clonotype was seen just once. The rearrangement links TRBV6-5 to TRBJ2-1; no clear D. This CDR3 has 14 amino acids. Between the trimmed V and J ends, which lost 3 bases and 9 bases, there was a span of 15 bases. The germline V gene encodes CDR1 MNHEY and CDR2 SVGAGI. The CDR3 DNA reads TGTGCCAGCAGTTATATCCCAGGTGGTGGTGAGCAGTTCTTC. Its protein is CASSYIPGGGEQFF.

V gene TRBV7-9 combines with J gene TRBJ2-1, with D perhaps TRBD1 (6 bases). The end of the DNA is better explained by TRBJ2-7, so the J call may be wrong. The CDR3 contains 18 residues. Germline V gene lookup returns CDR1 SEHNR and CDR2 FQNEAQ (reference sequence). The CDR3 region has the DNA TGTGCCAGCAGCTTATCTGGGGCAGGGGTCAGTTGGACCTACGAGCAGTACTTC. Translation: CASSLSGAGVSWTYEQYF.

V usage is TRBV24-1 and J usage is TRBJ1-1; D is perhaps TRBD1 (6 bases). Trimming removed 4 bases at V and 3 bases at J, with 11 bases between. Per the germline V gene, CDR1 is KGHDR and CDR2 is SFDVKD. The CDR3 runs to 14 residues. The DNA for the CDR3 is TGTGCCACCAGTGACTCAGGGGCCTACACTGAAGCTTTCTTT. It encodes CATSDSGAYTEAFF.

The chain links TRBV3-1 to TRBJ1-3, with 7 bases lining up with TRBD1. The junction had 12 bases not matched to a gene; V was cut back by 4 bases and J by 0 bases. Germline CDR1 reads LGHDT; CDR2 reads YNNKEL (reference sequence). This CDR3 comprises 18 residues. The CDR3 reads CASSLDRDSYYSGNTIYF. CDR3 DNA sequence: TGTGCCAGCAGCCTAGACCGGGACAGCTATTACTCTGGAAACACCATATATTTT.

This clonotype was recorded once. CDR3 residues: CASSGGGEEQFF. In DNA, the CDR3 is TGCGCCAGCAGCGGGGGTGGGGAGGAGCAGTTCTTC. The chain employs TRBV5-1 and TRBJ2-5; the D gene could be TRBD1 or TRBD2 (5 bases each). The DNA end is a closer match to TRBJ2-1, so the J assignment may be wrong. CDR3 length equals 12 residues. Germline-derived CDR1 and CDR2 are SGHRS and YFSETQ.

The table lists this clonotype with a few counts. J is TRBJ2-7 and V is TRBV29-1; D is possibly TRBD1 (6 bases). This CDR3 is built from 15 residues. Germline CDR1 SQVTM, CDR2 ANQGSEA. The V end lost 5 bases, the J end lost 6 bases, and 23 bases lay between the germline ends. CDR3 sequence (DNA): TGCAGCGTTCTTCTTCGGGACAAGGCGTATTCCGAGCAGTACTTC. Its translation is CSVLLRDKAYSEQYF.

Concerning this clonotype itself: One junction end does not reproduce the germline sequence, and a read error may be involved. The rearrangement uses TRBV7-2 and TRBJ2-7, with TRBD2 as a possible D gene (5 bases). The length of the CDR3 is 16 residues. Germline V CDR1 and CDR2: SGHTA, FQGNSA. In nucleotides, the CDR3 is TGTGCCAGCAGCTTAGTCGACCGAGGAGGTCTCTACGGGCAGTACTTC. The encoded protein is CASSLVDRGGLYGQYF.

There are a few counts of this clonotype. Since no conserved phenylalanine or tryptophan closes the CDR3, a read error is the likely cause. The CDR3 is CATSRGLSYEQYL. In DNA form, the CDR3 reads TGTGCCACCAGCAGGGGACTTTCCTACGAGCAGTACCTC. The genes are TRBV15 and TRBJ2-1; TRBD2 is a possible D gene (6 bases). The DNA matches TRBJ2-7 better at its end, which makes the J call doubtful. CDR3 length: 13 residues. The germline V gene has CDR1 LNHNV and CDR2 YYDKDF (reference sequence).